The source of this T cell receptor (beta chain) is a study of OX40 agonist ivuxolimab in advanced cancers. General notes on the study: Ivuxolimab was an agonistic, fully human IgG2 monoclonal antibody directed against OX40 (CD134), a costimulatory receptor. Intravenous ivuxolimab was administered to patients every 2 weeks at six dose levels: 0.01, 0.1, 0.3, 1.5, 3 and 10 mg/kg. Of the approximately 53 patients in dose escalation, around 19 had hepatocellular carcinoma, roughly 15 had melanoma, 9 had renal cell carcinoma and 9 had head and neck cancer. In the dose-escalation cohort, approximately 80% of patients were male, and the mean age was approximately 60 years with a range of about 20 to 79. Prior anti-PD-1, anti-PD-L1 or anti-CTLA-4 therapy was permitted, and 30% to 50% of dose-escalation patients had received checkpoint inhibitors. Partial responses were achieved by three dose-escalation patients, of whom one had hepatocellular carcinoma and two had cutaneous melanoma. The point of sequencing TCRbeta in the periphery was to test whether ivuxolimab changed TCR sequence diversity and drove clonal T-cell expansion. The paper reports the monotherapy dose-escalation portion (N ≈ 50 patients) of the phase I ivuxolimab trial.

Per the germline V gene (reference sequence), SSHAT is the CDR1 and FNYEAQ is the CDR2. The junction carries 7 bases between V and J, which are trimmed by 5 bases and 0 bases respectively. The CDR3 has 13 amino acids, counting the end cysteine and phenylalanine. The kept DNA is CDR3 alone, 39 bases in frame from the first base. General study outcomes and caveats: The antigen specificity of the peripheral T cells that underwent clonal expansion was not determined. Low levels of normalized T-cell clonal expansion were also shown by some nonresponding patients. After ivuxolimab, more expanded clones were found on average in CD8+ T cells than in CD4+ T cells. Clonal expansion of both CD4+ and CD8+ blood T cells was observed from baseline to week 6 at doses 0.1 to 3.0 mg/kg. Partial responders in the 0.1-3.0 mg/kg groups had among the lowest normalized peripheral clonal expansion, especially among CD8+ T cells.

A word on this clone: Which antigen it targets is not known. No base quality values were provided; no much bigger clone lies one nucleotide off.

The trial excluded patients who had a history of autoimmune disease or who were on systemic immunosuppression. Peripheral blood for TCR sequencing was collected from all dose cohorts at baseline, on cycle 4 day 1, and on cycle 7 day 1. Samples were obtained from an open-label, multicenter, first-in-human phase I dose-escalation trial of ivuxolimab. Adults with locally advanced or metastatic melanoma, renal cell carcinoma, hepatocellular carcinoma or head and neck squamous cell carcinoma were enrolled in the trial. Before TCR sequencing, CD4+ T cells and CD8+ T cells were sorted from peripheral blood as separate populations. Genomic DNA was isolated from the sorted cells so that the TCRbeta CDR3 region could be sequenced. The immunoSEQ Assay was used for sequencing of TCRbeta CDR3 regions. Drawn from immuneACCESS, this table holds only the in-frame rearrangements with V and J called that TCRdb kept. Clones are partly lost; checked studies trace under half to an unresolved V gene and leave the rest unexplained. A total of roughly 80,000 clones appear in this sample, 85% to 95% of them only once. About 0.32% of the sample goes to the ten largest clones.

The rearrangement combines TRBV7-7 with TRBJ2-5; no D gene is confidently identified. The receptor was derived from an adult with an advanced solid tumor such as melanoma, head and neck, liver or kidney cancer. The sequences come from CD4+ or CD8+ T cells sorted from blood, collected in a trial of the OX40 agonist ivuxolimab. Here the CDR3 is given as CASSRPDQETQYF. The DNA is as follows: TGTGCCAGCAGCCGACCGGACCAAGAGACCCAGTACTTC.